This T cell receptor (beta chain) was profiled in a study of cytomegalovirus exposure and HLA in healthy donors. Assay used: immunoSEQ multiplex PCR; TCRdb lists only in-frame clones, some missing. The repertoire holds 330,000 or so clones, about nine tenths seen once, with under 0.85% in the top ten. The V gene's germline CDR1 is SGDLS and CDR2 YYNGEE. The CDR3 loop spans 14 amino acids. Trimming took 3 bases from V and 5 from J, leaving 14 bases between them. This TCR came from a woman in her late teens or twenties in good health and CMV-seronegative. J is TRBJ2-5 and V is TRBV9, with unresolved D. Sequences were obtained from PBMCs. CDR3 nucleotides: TGTGCCAGCAGCGCCCGTAACACCGGGGAGACCCAGTACTTC. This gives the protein CASSARNTGETQYF.